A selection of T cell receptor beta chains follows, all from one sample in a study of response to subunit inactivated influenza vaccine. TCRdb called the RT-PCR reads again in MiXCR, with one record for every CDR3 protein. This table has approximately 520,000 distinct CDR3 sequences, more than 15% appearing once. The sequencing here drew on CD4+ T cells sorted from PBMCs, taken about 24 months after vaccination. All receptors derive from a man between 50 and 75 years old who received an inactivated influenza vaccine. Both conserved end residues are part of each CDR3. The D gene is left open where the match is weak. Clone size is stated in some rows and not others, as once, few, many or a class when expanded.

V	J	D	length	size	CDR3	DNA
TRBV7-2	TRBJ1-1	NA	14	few	CASSLLVVGTEAFF	TGTGCCAGCAGCTTATTAGTGGTGGGCACTGAAGCTTTCTTT
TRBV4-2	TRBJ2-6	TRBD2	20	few	CASSHQLGLAGDRGANVLTF	TGTGCCAGCAGCCACCAATTAGGACTAGCGGGAGATCGTGGGGCCAACGTCCTGACTTTC
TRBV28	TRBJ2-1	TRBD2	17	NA	CASSLKRLAGIYNEQFF	TGTGCCAGCAGCTTAAAGAGGCTAGCGGGGATCTACAATGAGCAGTTCTTC
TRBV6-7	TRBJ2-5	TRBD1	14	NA	CASATGEGKETQYF	TGTGCCAGCGCTACAGGGGAAGGTAAAGAGACCCAGTACTTC
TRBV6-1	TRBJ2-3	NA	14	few	CASTSVVGLDTQYF	TGTGCCAGCACCTCAGTTGTCGGGTTAGATACGCAGTATTTT
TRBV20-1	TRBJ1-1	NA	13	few	CSAPGGVHTEAFF	TGCAGTGCTCCGGGTGGGGTCCACACTGAAGCTTTCTTT
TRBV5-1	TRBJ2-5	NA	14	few	CASSLVPPGETQYF	TGCGCCAGCAGCTTGGTCCCCCCCGGAGAGACCCAGTACTTC
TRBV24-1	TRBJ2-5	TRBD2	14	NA	CATSDRAGAETQYF	TGTGCCACCAGTGATAGGGCGGGAGCGGAGACCCAGTACTTC
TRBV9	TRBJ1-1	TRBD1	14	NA	CASSVLDRGTEAFF	TGTGCCAGCAGCGTCCTGGACAGGGGCACTGAAGCTTTCTTT
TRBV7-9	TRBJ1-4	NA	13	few	CASSTGLDEKLFF	TGTGCCAGCAGCACGGGGCTAGATGAAAAACTGTTTTTT
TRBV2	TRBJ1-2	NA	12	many	CASSETSYGYTF	TGTGCCAGCAGTGAGACATCTTATGGCTACACCTTC
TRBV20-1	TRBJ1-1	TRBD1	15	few	CSARRDSFMNTEAFF	TGCAGTGCTAGAAGGGACAGTTTCATGAACACTGAAGCTTTCTTT
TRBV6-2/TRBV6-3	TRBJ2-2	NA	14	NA	CASSYSRGAGELFF	TGTGCCAGCAGTTACTCGAGAGGGGCCGGGGAGCTGTTTTTT
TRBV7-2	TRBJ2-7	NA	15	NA	CASSLVSGGDYEQYF	TGTGCCAGCAGCTTAGTTTCTGGAGGGGACTACGAGCAGTACTTC
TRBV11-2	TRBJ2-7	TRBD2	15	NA	CASSPPTSGRYEQYF	TGTGCCAGCAGCCCCCCGACTAGCGGGAGGTACGAGCAGTACTTC
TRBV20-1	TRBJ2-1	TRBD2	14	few	CSQSGGKPYNEQFF	TGCAGTCAAAGCGGGGGGAAGCCCTACAATGAGCAGTTCTTC
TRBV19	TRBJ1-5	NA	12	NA	CASRGGNQPQHF	TGTGCCAGTAGAGGGGGTAATCAGCCCCAGCATTTT
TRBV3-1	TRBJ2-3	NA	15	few	CASSQGTASTDTQYF	TGTGCCAGCAGCCAAGGGACAGCTAGCACAGATACGCAGTATTTT
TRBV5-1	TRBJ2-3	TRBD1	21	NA	CASSDGTGLQGALNVPDTQYF	TGCGCCAGCAGCGACGGGACAGGGCTTCAAGGGGCCCTAAACGTCCCAGATACGCAGTATTTT
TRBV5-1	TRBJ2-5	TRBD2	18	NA	CASSLEGSGGASQETQYF	TGCGCCAGCAGCTTGGAGGGTAGCGGGGGGGCCTCCCAAGAGACCCAGTACTTC
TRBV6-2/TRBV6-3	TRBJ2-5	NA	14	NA	CATAQAGSVETQYF	TGTGCCACGGCTCAGGCAGGGTCGGTAGAGACCCAGTACTTC
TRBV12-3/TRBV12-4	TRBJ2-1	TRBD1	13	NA	CASRLGQDNEQFF	TGTGCCAGCAGACTGGGACAGGACAATGAGCAGTTCTTC